This TCR beta chain derives from a study of CD8 T cells in Susac syndrome. Overall study findings and caveats: The study acknowledged a relatively small number of individuals in its TCR sequencing and HLA analysis.

As to this clonotype: No antigen is known for it.

Random-hexamer reverse transcription was applied to 0.5 to 1 ug RNA. Each CDR3 protein gets one entry after TCRdb re-called the immunoSEQ multiplex PCR reads with MiXCR. The top ten clones hold approximately 0.16% of a sample with roughly 190,000 distinct CDR3 sequences, roughly 94% of them seen once. CDR3 length: 16 amino acids. Trimming removed 6 bases at V and 14 bases at J, with 28 bases between. CDR1 and CDR2 (germline): MNHNS, SASEGT. The CD8+ and CD4+ T cells were isolated magnetically using a negative isolation approach, whereas the TEMRA cells were enriched by FACS. This chain joins TRBV6-1 and TRBJ1-4; weak D call: TRBD1 (6 bases). This TCR was sampled from a human donor with Susac syndrome. Sequencing input: CD8+ T cells from PBMCs. Written as DNA, the CDR3 is TGTGCCAGCAGCAGTGATGAAAGACAGGCTCCCCAAGAGCTGTTTTTT. Protein sequence: CASSSDERQAPQELFF.